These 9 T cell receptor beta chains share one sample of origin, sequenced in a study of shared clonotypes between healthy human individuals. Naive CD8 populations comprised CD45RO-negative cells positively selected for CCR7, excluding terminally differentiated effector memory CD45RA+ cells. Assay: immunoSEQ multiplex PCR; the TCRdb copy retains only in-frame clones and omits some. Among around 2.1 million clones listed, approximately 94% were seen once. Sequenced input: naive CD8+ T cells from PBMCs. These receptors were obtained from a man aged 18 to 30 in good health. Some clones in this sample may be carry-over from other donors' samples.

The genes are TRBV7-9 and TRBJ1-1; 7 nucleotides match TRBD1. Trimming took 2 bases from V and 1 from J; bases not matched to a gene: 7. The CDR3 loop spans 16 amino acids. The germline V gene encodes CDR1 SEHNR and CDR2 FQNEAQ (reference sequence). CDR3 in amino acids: CASSLIGQVQNTEAFF. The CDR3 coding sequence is TGTGCCAGCAGCTTAATCGGACAGGTTCAGAACACTGAAGCTTTCTTT.

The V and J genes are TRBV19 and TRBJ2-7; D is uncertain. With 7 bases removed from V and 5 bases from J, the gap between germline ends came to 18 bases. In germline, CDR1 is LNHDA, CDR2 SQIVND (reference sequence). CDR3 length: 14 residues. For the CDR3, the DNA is TGTGCCAGTACCTCGGTGACGGGTGCCAACGAGCAGTACTTC. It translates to CASTSVTGANEQYF.

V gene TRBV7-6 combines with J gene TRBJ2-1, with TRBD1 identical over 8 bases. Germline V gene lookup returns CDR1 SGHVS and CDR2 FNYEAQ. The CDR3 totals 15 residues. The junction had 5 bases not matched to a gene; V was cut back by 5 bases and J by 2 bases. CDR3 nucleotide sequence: TGTGCCAGCAGCGGTAGACAGGGGACCTACAATGAGCAGTTCTTC. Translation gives CASSGRQGTYNEQFF.

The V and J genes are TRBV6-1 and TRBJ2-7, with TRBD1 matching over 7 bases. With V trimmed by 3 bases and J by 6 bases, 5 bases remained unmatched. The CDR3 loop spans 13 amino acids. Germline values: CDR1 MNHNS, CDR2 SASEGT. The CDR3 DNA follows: TGTGCCAGCAGTGACCGACAGGGCCCCGAGCAGTACTTC. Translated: CASSDRQGPEQYF.

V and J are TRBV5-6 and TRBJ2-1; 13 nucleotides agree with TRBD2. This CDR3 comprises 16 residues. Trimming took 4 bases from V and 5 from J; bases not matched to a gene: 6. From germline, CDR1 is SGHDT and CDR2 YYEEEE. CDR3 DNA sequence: TGTGCCAGCAGCATCGGACTAGCGGGAGTTCACAATGAGCAGTTCTTC. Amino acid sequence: CASSIGLAGVHNEQFF.

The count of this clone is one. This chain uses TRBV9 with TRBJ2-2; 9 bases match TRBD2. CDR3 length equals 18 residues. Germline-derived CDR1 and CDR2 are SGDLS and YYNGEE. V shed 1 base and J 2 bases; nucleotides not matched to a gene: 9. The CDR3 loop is CASSVNGGRAPNTGELFF. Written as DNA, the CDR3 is TGTGCCAGCAGCGTAAATGGCGGGAGGGCCCCAAACACCGGGGAGCTGTTTTTT.

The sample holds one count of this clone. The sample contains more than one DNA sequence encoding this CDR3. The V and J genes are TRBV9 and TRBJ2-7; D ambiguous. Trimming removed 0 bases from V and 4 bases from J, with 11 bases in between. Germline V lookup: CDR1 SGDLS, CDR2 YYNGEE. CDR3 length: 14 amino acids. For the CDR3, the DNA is TGTGCCAGCAGCGTAGGCGGAGTGGGTTACGAGCAGTACTTC. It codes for CASSVGGVGYEQYF. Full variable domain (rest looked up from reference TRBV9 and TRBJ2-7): DSGVTQTPKHLITATGQRVTLRCSPRSGDLSVYWYQQSLDQGLQFLIQYYNGEERAKGNILERFSAQQFPDLHSELNLSSLELGDSALYFCASSVGGVGYEQYFGPGTRLTVT.

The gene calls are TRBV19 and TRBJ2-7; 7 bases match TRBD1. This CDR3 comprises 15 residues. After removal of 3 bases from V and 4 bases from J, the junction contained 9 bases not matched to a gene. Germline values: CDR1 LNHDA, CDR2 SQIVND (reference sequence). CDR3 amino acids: CASSISLAGGYEQYF. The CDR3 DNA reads TGTGCCAGTAGTATCTCCCTGGCAGGGGGATACGAGCAGTACTTC.

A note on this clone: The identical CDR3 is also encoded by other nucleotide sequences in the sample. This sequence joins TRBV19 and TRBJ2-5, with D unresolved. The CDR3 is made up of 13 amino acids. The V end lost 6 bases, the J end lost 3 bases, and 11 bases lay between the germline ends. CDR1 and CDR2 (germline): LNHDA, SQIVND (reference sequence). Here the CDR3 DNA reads TGTGCCAGTAGCCTGGACGAGGAAGAGACCCAGTACTTC. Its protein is CASSLDEEETQYF.